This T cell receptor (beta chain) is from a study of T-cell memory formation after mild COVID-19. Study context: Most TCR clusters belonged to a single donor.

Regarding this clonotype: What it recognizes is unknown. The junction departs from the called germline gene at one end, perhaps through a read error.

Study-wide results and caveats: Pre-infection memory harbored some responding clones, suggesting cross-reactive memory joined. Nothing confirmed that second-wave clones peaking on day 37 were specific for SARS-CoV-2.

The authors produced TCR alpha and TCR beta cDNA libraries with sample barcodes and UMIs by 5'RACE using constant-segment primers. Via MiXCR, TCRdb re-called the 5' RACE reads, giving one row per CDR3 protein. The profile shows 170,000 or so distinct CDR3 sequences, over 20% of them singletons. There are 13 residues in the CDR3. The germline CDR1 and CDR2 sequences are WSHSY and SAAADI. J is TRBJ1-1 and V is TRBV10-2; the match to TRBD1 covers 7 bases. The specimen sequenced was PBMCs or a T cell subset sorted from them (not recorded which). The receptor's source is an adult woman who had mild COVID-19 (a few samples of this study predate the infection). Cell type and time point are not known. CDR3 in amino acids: CASGDRENTEAFF. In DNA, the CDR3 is TGCGCCAGCGGTGACAGGGAGAACACTGAAGCTTTCTTT.